The sample holds many counts of the clone carrying this T cell receptor beta chain. No antigen is known for it. The data stem from a study of identical twins. Study-level points and caveats: Researchers caution that invariant MAIT and iNKT cells could partly confound zero-insertion analyses.

TCRdb fed the 5' RACE reads into MiXCR, producing one record per CDR3 protein. This sample has just under 650,000 distinct CDR3 sequences; under 8.5% occur once, and the top ten carry roughly 1.6%. V lost 1 base and J lost 2, with 8 bases in between. This CDR3 has 15 residues. Germline V lookup: CDR1 SGHAT, CDR2 FQNNGV. The donor group consisted entirely of healthy Caucasians. These data are also associated with another study on yellow fever vaccine responses in identical twins.

The specimen sequenced was PBMCs. The genes are TRBV11-2 and TRBJ2-2, with unresolved D. The receptor was derived from a woman aged 18-29 years in good health. The CDR3 bases are TGTGCCAGCAGCTTAGCGCCCAGTAACACCGGGGAGCTGTTTTTT. Protein: CASSLAPSNTGELFF.